These T cell receptor beta chains were read from a single sample in a study of cytomegalovirus exposure and HLA in healthy donors. The data were produced by immunoSEQ multiplex PCR, yet TCRdb's version contains in-frame clones alone and is incomplete. Among approximately 220,000 clones listed, approximately 80% were seen once. Input material: PBMCs. The receptors here all came from a boy aged 2 to 10 in good health and CMV-seronegative. Both conserved end residues are part of each CDR3. Each record gives: D gene, clone size, J gene, V gene, CDR3 DNA, CDR3 protein. A D gene is named only where the DNA matches it firmly. Some rows have no size entry. The others give once, few or many, or a class for an expanded clone.

TRBD2,.,TRBJ2-1,TRBV11-2,TGTGCCAGCAGCTTATATCTTAGCGGGATTACCTACAATGAGCAGTTCTTC,CASSLYLSGITYNEQFF
.,once,TRBJ1-5,TRBV19,TGTGCCAGTAGTATAGAAAGGGAGGGGTGGAGTCAGCCCCAGCATTTT,CASSIEREGWSQPQHF
TRBD1,.,TRBJ1-1,TRBV27,TGTGCCAGCAGTCCCTGGAGGGGGCAGAACACTGAAGCTTTCTTT,CASSPWRGQNTEAFF
.,.,TRBJ1-1,TRBV7-7,TGTGCTAGCAGCTATCGAGTGAACACTGAAGCTTTCTTT,CASSYRVNTEAFF
.,.,TRBJ2-1,TRBV9,TGTGCCAGCAGCGTAATGAGCTCCTACAATGAGCAGTTCTTC,CASSVMSSYNEQFF
.,.,TRBJ2-4,TRBV4-1,TGCGCCAGCAGCCAAGAACCGGGTTTAGTTCAGTACTTC,CASSQEPGLVQYF
.,.,TRBJ2-1,TRBV6-5,TGTGCCAGCAGTTACTCGAGTAGCACCTACAATGAGCAGTTCTTC,CASSYSSSTYNEQFF
.,.,TRBJ2-7,TRBV2,TGTGCCAGCAGTGAATGGACACGGGGGGCGTACTACGAGCAGTACTTC,CASSEWTRGAYYEQYF
TRBD2,.,TRBJ2-1,TRBV27,TGTGCCAGCTCCCCACAAGTTGGACTAGCGGGATCGATCTACAATGAGCAGTTCTTC,CASSPQVGLAGSIYNEQFF
.,.,TRBJ1-2,TRBV6-5,TGTGCCAGCAAGGAGGGCAACTATGGCTACACCTTC,CASKEGNYGYTF
.,.,TRBJ1-5,TRBV7-3,TGTGCCAGCAGCTTATCGCCGAGGTATCAGCCCCAGCATTTT,CASSLSPRYQPQHF
.,.,TRBJ2-7,TRBV27,TGTGCCAGCAGTTTCGGCGGATCCTACGAGCAGTACTTC,CASSFGGSYEQYF
TRBD1,.,TRBJ1-2,TRBV30,TGTGCCTGGAGTCAAACAGGGGTGGGGAATGGCTACACCTTC,CAWSQTGVGNGYTF
.,.,TRBJ1-2,TRBV7-9,TGTGCCAGCAGCCCGCCCGCTAATAGCTACACCTTC,CASSPPANSYTF
.,.,TRBJ1-1,TRBV30,TGTGCCTGGAGCGCAGGGGTCAGGTTCACTGAAGCTTTCTTT,CAWSAGVRFTEAFF
.,.,TRBJ2-2,TRBV7-2,TGTGCCAGCAGCCCAGTGGTCGGGGAGCTGTTTTTT,CASSPVVGELFF
TRBD1,.,TRBJ2-3,TRBV2,TGTGCCAGCAGCCACAGGGGGCAAGGAACAGATACGCAGTATTTT,CASSHRGQGTDTQYF
.,few,TRBJ2-4,TRBV30,TGTGCCTGGAAGGTTGCGGCCAACTGGGGGGACATTCAGTACTTC,CAWKVAANWGDIQYF
.,.,TRBJ1-5,TRBV6-5,TGTGCCAGCAGTTCATTGGACAGTTTAAGCAATCAGCCCCAGCATTTT,CASSSLDSLSNQPQHF
.,.,TRBJ1-2,TRBV28,TGTGCCAGCAGTTTATCGGACACGTTTAACTATGGCTACACCTTC,CASSLSDTFNYGYTF
.,.,TRBJ2-5,TRBV1,TGCACCAGCAGAGGGAGGACCCAGTACTTC,CTSRGRTQYF
TRBD1,.,TRBJ1-1,TRBV5-6,TGTGCCAGCAGCTTGGGGACAGGGTTCACTGAAGCTTTCTTT,CASSLGTGFTEAFF
TRBD1,.,TRBJ1-3,TRBV7-8,TGTGCCAGCAGCTCCGGACAGGTCGGATCTGGAAACACCATATATTTT,CASSSGQVGSGNTIYF
TRBD1,.,TRBJ1-1,TRBV5-5,TGTGCCAGCAGCTTGGAAGGGACAGGGATCGAGGCTTTCTTT,CASSLEGTGIEAFF
TRBD1,once,TRBJ2-2,TRBV5-4,TGTGCCAGCCAAAGGACAGGGGGCGATGGCGGGGAGCTGTTTTTT,CASQRTGGDGGELFF
TRBD1,.,TRBJ1-5,TRBV19,TGTGCCAGTAGTACGGGGACAGGGATTCAGCCCCAGCATTTT,CASSTGTGIQPQHF
TRBD2,.,TRBJ2-1,TRBV10-3,TGTGCCATCGGGACTAGCGGGGGGCCCGGGGGATACAATGAGCAGTTCTTC,CAIGTSGGPGGYNEQFF
.,.,TRBJ2-7,TRBV5-1,TGCGCCAGCAGCTTGGGTGGGGGGGCAGCTTGGGAGCAGTACTTC,CASSLGGGAAWEQYF
.,.,TRBJ2-2,TRBV5-6,TGTGCCAGCAGCTTTTCCTATACCGGGGAGCTGTTTTTT,CASSFSYTGELFF
.,.,TRBJ2-2,TRBV27,TGTGCCACCGGGACCCCGGGGGCCGGGGAGCTGTTTTTT,CATGTPGAGELFF
.,.,TRBJ1-1,TRBV10-3,TGTGCCATCAGTGAGTCGACAGGCTTGAACACTGAAGCTTTCTTT,CAISESTGLNTEAFF
TRBD2,.,TRBJ2-5,TRBV5-4,TGTGCCAGCAGCTCAGAAGCGGGGGGGCCGGGAGAGCAGTACTTC,CASSSEAGGPGEQYF
.,.,TRBJ2-1,TRBV6-4,TGTGCCAGCAGTGACTGGTCTCGGGTCCCCTACAATGAGCAGTTCTTC,CASSDWSRVPYNEQFF
.,once,TRBJ1-6,TRBV7-2,TGTGCCAGCAGCTTAAGGGTTCGGGAGTTGGCCTATAATTCACCCCTCCACTTT,CASSLRVRELAYNSPLHF
.,once,TRBJ2-3,TRBV5-4,TGTGCCAGCAGCTTGGGGTCAGCGGATACGCAGTATTTT,CASSLGSADTQYF
TRBD1,.,TRBJ1-2,TRBV30,TGTGCCTGGGACAGGGGGGACTATGGCTACACCTTC,CAWDRGDYGYTF
.,.,TRBJ1-4,TRBV7-8,TGTGCCAGCAGCTTAGGGGCCGGGGGGATGCTTAATGAAAAACTGTTTTTT,CASSLGAGGMLNEKLFF
TRBD1,.,TRBJ1-2,TRBV11-2,TGTGCCAGCAGCCCCGACAGGGATCATGGCTACACCTTC,CASSPDRDHGYTF
.,.,TRBJ1-4,TRBV5-6,TGTGCCAGCAGCTTGGGGGGGCCGCCAAATGAAAAACTGTTTTTT,CASSLGGPPNEKLFF
TRBD1,.,TRBJ2-3,TRBV6-1,TGTGCCAGCAACAGGGACAGGGAAACAGGTACGCAGTATTTT,CASNRDRETGTQYF
TRBD2,.,TRBJ2-1,TRBV5-4,TGTGCCAGCAGCCGCGAGGGACTAGCGGGACCTTACAATGAGCAGTTCTTC,CASSREGLAGPYNEQFF
.,few,TRBJ1-1,TRBV2,TGTGCCAGCGTCAGGGTCCCTGAAGCTTTCTTT,CASVRVPEAFF
TRBD1,.,TRBJ2-5,TRBV14,TGTGCCAGCAGCCAACCACGGGGTTCCGGGACAGAAGAGACCCAGTACTTC,CASSQPRGSGTEETQYF
.,few,TRBJ2-7,TRBV14,TGTGCCAGCAGCCAAGACTTCTACGAGCAGTACTTC,CASSQDFYEQYF
.,few,TRBJ2-7,TRBV4-2,TGTGCCAGCAGCACGGACTTCTACGAGCAGTACTTC,CASSTDFYEQYF
.,.,TRBJ2-3,TRBV5-1,TGCGCCAGCAGCTTAGAAGGGCGGGCTAGCGGCACAGATACGCAGTATTTT,CASSLEGRASGTDTQYF
.,.,TRBJ1-2,TRBV29-1,TGCAGCGTTGTTGGAGTCTATGGCTACACCTTC,CSVVGVYGYTF
.,.,TRBJ2-5,TRBV5-4,TGTGCCAGCAGCCCTCCTTGGGGGGAAGAGACCCAGTACTTC,CASSPPWGEETQYF
TRBD1,once,TRBJ1-2,TRBV28,TGTGCCAGCAGGCCCGGGACAGGGAATGGCTACACCTTC,CASRPGTGNGYTF
TRBD2,.,TRBJ2-7,TRBV27,TGTGCCAGCAGTTCCGGGACTAGCGGGAGGCACGAGCAGTACTTC,CASSSGTSGRHEQYF
TRBD1,.,TRBJ1-1,TRBV27,TGTGCCAGCAGTTTATCGCCTCCAGGGGGCACTGAAGCTTTCTTT,CASSLSPPGGTEAFF
.,.,TRBJ1-2,TRBV7-6,TGTGCCAGCAGCTTAGATTCAGGATACTATGGCTACACCTTC,CASSLDSGYYGYTF
.,.,TRBJ2-7,TRBV4-2,TGTGCCAGCAGCCAAGATAACTACGAGCAGTACTTC,CASSQDNYEQYF
.,.,TRBJ2-7,TRBV10-1,TGCGCCAGCAGTGAGTCCGCCTACGAGCAGTACTTC,CASSESAYEQYF
.,few,TRBJ2-6,TRBV5-6,TGTGCCAGCAGCGAGACTACAGTAGGCGCCAACGTCCTGACTTTC,CASSETTVGANVLTF
TRBD1,.,TRBJ2-7,TRBV6-4,TGTGCCAGCAGTGTCAGCGGGACAGGGACCAACGAGCAGTACTTC,CASSVSGTGTNEQYF
.,.,TRBJ2-7,TRBV7-6,TGTGCCAGCAGCTTAGGGACAGCCAACTTCTACGAGCAGTACTTC,CASSLGTANFYEQYF
.,.,TRBJ2-7,TRBV5-1,TGCGCCAGCAGCTTTTCAGGGAATACCTATGAGCAGTACTTC,CASSFSGNTYEQYF
.,.,TRBJ2-7,TRBV5-6,TGTGCCAGCAGCTTGCTTTGCCTAGCAGAAGCCGCCTACGAGCAGTACTTC,CASSLLCLAEAAYEQYF